This T cell receptor (beta chain) was captured by sequencing in a study of T-cell reconstitution after alpha-beta-depleted transplantation in children. Trimming took 3 bases from V and 13 from J, leaving 22 bases between them. The CDR3 length is 15 residues. The germline CDR1 and CDR2 sequences are MRHNA and SNTAGT. On this clonotype: It may be a read error: a sequence one base away is much more abundant.

It was with unique molecular identifiers that the TCRbeta library was prepared. TCRdb recomputed calls from the PCR reads with MiXCR, one row per CDR3 protein. The sample yields hundreds of thousands of distinct CDR3 sequences, 15% to 20% seen once. This clonotype was obtained from a human donor who donated a stem cell graft to a child with acute myeloid leukemia. This material consisted of PBMCs from the stem cell graft donor, taken from the stem cell graft. The chain recombines TRBV6-4 with TRBJ2-1; D is possibly TRBD1 (6 bases). In DNA, the CDR3 is TGTGCCAGCAGTGAAGGCAGGGGTGGCTTAGAGACCCAGTTCTTC. Its protein product is CASSEGRGGLETQFF.